A selection of T cell receptor beta chains follows, all from one sample in a study of shared T cell receptors in the human thymus. Some clones are missing from TCRdb's copy, which holds only in-frame ones; the method was immunoSEQ multiplex PCR. The sample carries about 380,000 clones, about 95% recorded once. The sequenced sample was thymocytes. These receptors were collected from a human donor. CDR3s leave out the opening cysteine and the closing phenylalanine or tryptophan. Fields, in order: D gene, V gene, J gene, CDR3 protein. The D gene is left open where the match is weak.

TRBD1,TRBV19,TRBJ2-7,ASSNLRDRTYEQY
-,TRBV7-9,TRBJ2-7,ASRPGQDPDEQY
TRBD1,TRBV4-2,TRBJ1-1,ASSPLRTGVDITEAF
-,TRBV5-1,TRBJ2-7,ASSLLARDPRQSYEQY
-,TRBV28,TRBJ2-7,ASSSHKRRPFYEQY
TRBD2,TRBV28,TRBJ2-1,ASSLPGGKNEQF
-,TRBV4-2,TRBJ2-1,ASSQELRLEGLRNEQF
TRBD1,TRBV5-6,TRBJ2-1,ASSFLSGTASYNEQF
-,TRBV11-2,TRBJ2-7,ASRGKASY
-,TRBV28,TRBJ2-7,AIMSTAYEQY
-,TRBV4-1,TRBJ2-5,ASSQERMGGDDQETQY
-,TRBV28,TRBJ2-7,ASSRRESYEQY
TRBD1,TRBV6-5,TRBJ1-2,AVHRGRRGDYGYT
-,TRBV7-9,TRBJ2-4,ASSLRSGALKNIQY
-,TRBV27,TRBJ1-4,ASKGLSTNEKLF
-,TRBV10-3,TRBJ2-1,AISEGPRIYNEQF
TRBD2,TRBV4-1,TRBJ2-5,ASSQKEGGPGETQY
TRBD2,TRBV12-5,TRBJ2-1,ASGLASGTSGRGDSYNEQF
-,TRBV5-4,TRBJ2-1,ASSLAYPPGPQISYNEQF
-,TRBV10-3,TRBJ2-3,AISDPSSSDTQY
-,TRBV10-3,TRBJ1-1,AISDSRLNTEAF
TRBD1,TRBV7-9,TRBJ1-2,ASSSGQGGYT
-,TRBV2,TRBJ2-5,ASSGVYEGEETQY
-,TRBV7-2,TRBJ2-7,ASSGRLVYEQY
-,TRBV21-1,TRBJ1-1,ASSWRNTEAF
TRBD1,TRBV30,TRBJ1-2,AWGQGAYGYT
-,TRBV28,TRBJ2-1,ASSSIPGLLWYNEQF
-,TRBV5-6,TRBJ2-1,ASPGSYNEQF
-,TRBV5-5,TRBJ2-5,ASSLEGVQETQY
-,TRBV29-1,TRBJ1-1,SVWRFLSGPNTEAF
-,TRBV28,TRBJ2-7,ASSLGQISYEQY
-,TRBV27,TRBJ2-7,ASSPLGSYEQY
-,TRBV11-2,TRBJ2-1,ASSLEVLGSEQF
-,TRBV5-1,TRBJ2-5,ASSLGRQMPQY
-,TRBV5-1,TRBJ2-7,ASSLDQVLHGGEQY
TRBD1,TRBV11-2,TRBJ2-3,ASSLDLDRGPADTQY
TRBD2,TRBV5-8,TRBJ2-1,ASSCPGTSITNEQF
TRBD2,TRBV7-2,TRBJ2-1,ASSLAWTSLHEQF
-,TRBV5-6,TRBJ2-1,ASSLSRVHHYKWQF
-,TRBV29-1,TRBJ2-3,SATGQSTDTQY
-,TRBV10-3,TRBJ2-7,AISDISSTYEQY
-,TRBV4-2,TRBJ2-7,ASSQTGRGNEQY
TRBD1,TRBV27,TRBJ2-2,ASSRDREIGELF
-,TRBV10-1,TRBJ1-1,ASKVRTNGTEAF
-,TRBV28,TRBJ2-7,ASSPGTDYYEQY
-,TRBV25-1,TRBJ2-3,ASSELSTDTQY
TRBD1,TRBV28,TRBJ2-7,ASSPAGQGAYEQY
TRBD2,TRBV27,TRBJ2-7,ASSLTGTSGTYEQY
-,TRBV19,TRBJ2-3,ASSIARDTTDTQY
-,TRBV7-2,TRBJ2-3,ASSLRTGSTDTQY
TRBD2,TRBV7-2,TRBJ2-2,ASSPGASGGRELF
-,TRBV25-1,TRBJ2-7,ASSELWGMAYEQY
-,TRBV5-4,TRBJ2-7,ASSRGDSSSYEQY
-,TRBV6-6,TRBJ1-2,ASSYSDSYGYT
-,TRBV20-1,TRBJ2-1,SAVKEQF
-,TRBV19,TRBJ2-3,ASSMVVASALRGRGDTQY
TRBD2,TRBV7-2,TRBJ2-7,ASSPGLAGLSYEQY